This record concerns one T cell receptor beta chain sequence. The antigen remains undetermined. Amplification used 60 Vbeta primers and 13 Jbeta primers. This table comes from immunoSEQ multiplex PCR, and its TCRdb copy is limited to in-frame clones, with some not included. The repertoire holds under 150,000 clones, with roughly 70% as singletons. The source of the sample is a study of cytomegalovirus exposure and HLA in healthy donors. Germline V CDR1 and CDR2: SNHLY, FYNNEI. V was shortened by 2 bases and J by 5 bases, with 18 bases between the two germline ends. The CDR3 consists of 16 residues. Whole-study findings and limits: TCR association rates varied by HLA locus in a later analysis, with DRB1 highest and HLA-C lowest.

The chain recombines TRBV2 with TRBJ2-5, with D possibly matching TRBD2 (7 bases). Sequencing was done on a sample of PBMCs. The receptor was isolated from a young man in good health and CMV-seropositive. CDR3 sequence reads: CASSERGGGVGETQYF. As DNA, the CDR3 is TGTGCCAGCAGTGAACGGGGAGGGGGGGTAGGGGAGACCCAGTACTTC.